This is a list of T cell receptor beta chains from one sample in a study of control samples from healthy donors and cancer patients. Sequencing used immunoSEQ multiplex PCR; TCRdb keeps in-frame clones, though not all of them. The sample has around 93,000 clones; just under 95% are singletons. Sequenced: blood. These receptors all stem from a human donor in good health. The donor label of this sample is uncertain. The CDR3 runs from the conserved cysteine through the conserved F or W. D genes are given only for firm matches. Only some rows state a clone size, as once, few, many or a class for expanded clones.

J gene | D gene | V gene | clone size | CDR3 length | CDR3 protein | CDR3 DNA
TRBJ2-2 | - | TRBV5-6 | - | 16 | CASSPDTGKYAGELFF | TGTGCCAGCAGCCCGGATACAGGGAAGTACGCCGGGGAGCTGTTTTTT
TRBJ2-5 | - | TRBV5-4 | - | 14 | CASSLPGLQETQYF | TGTGCCAGCAGCCTCCCGGGACTCCAAGAGACCCAGTACTTC
TRBJ2-7 | TRBD1 | TRBV7-8 | - | 15 | CASSLEWTGGYEQYF | TGTGCCAGCAGCTTAGAATGGACAGGGGGATACGAGCAGTACTTC
TRBJ1-5 | - | TRBV6-5 | - | 15 | CATAAVRESNQPQHF | TGTGCCACCGCTGCGGTTAGGGAAAGCAATCAGCCCCAGCATTTT
TRBJ2-1 | - | TRBV5-6 | once | 13 | CASSLDAYLEQFF | TGTGCCAGCAGCTTGGATGCCTACTTGGAGCAGTTCTTC
TRBJ1-1 | TRBD1 | TRBV5-1 | once | 14 | CASSSGGTVTEAFF | TGCGCCAGCAGCTCAGGAGGGACAGTCACTGAAGCTTTCTTT
TRBJ2-2 | - | TRBV13 | - | 13 | CASSRRTTGELFF | TGTGCCAGCAGCCGACGGACTACCGGGGAGCTGTTTTTT
TRBJ1-6 | - | TRBV24-1 | few | 14 | CATSGDAWNSPLHF | TGTGCCACCAGTGGGGACGCTTGGAATTCACCCCTCCACTTT
TRBJ2-3 | - | TRBV7-6 | - | 16 | CASSPTWVTGTDTQYF | TGTGCCAGCAGCCCCACCTGGGTAACAGGCACAGATACGCAGTATTTT
TRBJ1-1 | - | TRBV18 | - | 14 | CASSPPSRVTEAFF | TGTGCCAGCTCACCACCGAGCAGGGTCACTGAAGCTTTCTTT
TRBJ2-1 | TRBD2 | TRBV4-3 | once | 17 | CASSQDHRRGVDNEQFF | TGCGCCAGCAGCCAAGATCATAGGCGGGGGGTTGACAATGAGCAGTTCTTC
TRBJ1-2 | - | TRBV11-2 | - | 13 | CASSLDGNYGYTF | TGTGCCAGCAGCTTGGACGGTAACTATGGCTACACCTTC
TRBJ1-2 | TRBD1 | TRBV2 | - | 15 | CASSGTGLVRYGYTF | TGTGCCAGCTCCGGGACAGGGCTCGTCCGGTATGGCTACACCTTC
TRBJ2-3 | TRBD2 | TRBV24-1 | - | 13 | CATGLAGTDTQYF | TGTGCCACAGGACTAGCGGGCACAGATACGCAGTATTTT
TRBJ1-4 | - | TRBV14 | - | 17 | CASSPIMLTEPNEKLFF | TGTGCCAGCAGCCCAATTATGTTGACAGAACCAAATGAAAAACTGTTTTTT
TRBJ2-7 | - | TRBV7-2 | - | 15 | CASSLRQSHESEQYF | TGTGCCAGCAGCTTACGGCAAAGTCATGAGTCCGAGCAGTACTTC
TRBJ1-1 | TRBD1 | TRBV3-1/TRBV3-2 | - | 12 | CASSTRQGAAFF | TGTGCCAGCAGCACCCGACAGGGAGCAGCTTTCTTT
TRBJ1-1 | - | TRBV7-9 | few | 15 | CASSRLRGGRPEAFF | TGTGCCAGCAGCCGCCTACGGGGTGGGCGTCCTGAAGCTTTCTTT
TRBJ2-1 | TRBD1 | TRBV6-6 | - | 15 | CASSHRDRGVGEQFF | TGTGCCAGCAGTCACCGGGACAGGGGAGTAGGTGAGCAGTTCTTC
TRBJ2-2 | - | TRBV19 | - | 15 | CASMGRAVNTGELFF | TGTGCCAGTATGGGGCGGGCAGTCAACACCGGGGAGCTGTTTTTT
TRBJ2-5 | TRBD2 | TRBV9 | - | 16 | CASSVGSGGAQETQYF | TGTGCCAGCAGCGTAGGCAGCGGGGGGGCCCAAGAGACCCAGTACTTC
TRBJ2-3 | TRBD1 | TRBV30 | - | 13 | CAGQGTSTDTQYF | TGTGCCGGACAGGGGACTAGCACAGATACGCAGTATTTT
TRBJ1-4 | TRBD1 | TRBV3-1/TRBV3-2 | - | 14 | CASSLQGAREKLFF | TGTGCCAGCAGCTTGCAGGGGGCGCGGGAAAAACTGTTTTTT
TRBJ2-1 | TRBD2 | TRBV5-4 | - | 16 | CASSLGSGGVFYEQFF | TGTGCCAGCAGCTTGGGAAGCGGGGGGGTTTTCTATGAGCAGTTCTTC
TRBJ2-1 | TRBD2 | TRBV5-1 | - | 15 | CASSITSGGAEGQFF | TGCGCCAGCAGCATTACTAGCGGGGGGGCCGAAGGGCAGTTCTTC
TRBJ1-2 | - | TRBV5-8 | - | 14 | CASSLGSPWGGYTF | TGTGCCAGCAGCTTGGGTAGCCCTTGGGGTGGCTACACCTTC
TRBJ2-7 | TRBD2 | TRBV5-6 | - | 14 | CASSSDGGSYEQYF | TGTGCCAGCAGTTCCGACGGGGGGTCCTACGAGCAGTACTTC
TRBJ1-5 | - | TRBV10-3 | - | 14 | CAISESGGGQPQHF | TGTGCCATCAGTGAGTCGGGAGGTGGTCAGCCCCAGCATTTT
TRBJ2-5 | - | TRBV2 | - | 13 | CATRGGGGETQYF | TGTGCCACCAGAGGAGGGGGCGGGGAGACCCAGTACTTC
TRBJ1-1 | TRBD1 | TRBV6-5 | - | 14 | CASKIPGGPNEAFF | TGTGCCAGCAAAATCCCAGGGGGGCCTAATGAAGCTTTCTTT
TRBJ1-2 | - | TRBV5-6 | - | 15 | CASSLRPSTNYGYTF | TGTGCCAGCAGCTTACGCCCCAGTACAAACTATGGCTACACCTTC
TRBJ1-6 | - | TRBV3-1/TRBV3-2 | - | 13 | CASEAAGNSPLHF | TGTGCCAGCGAAGCGGCTGGAAATTCACCCCTCCACTTT
TRBJ2-4 | - | TRBV18 | - | 13 | CASSWLAKNIQYF | TGTGCCAGTTCGTGGCTAGCCAAAAACATTCAGTACTTC
TRBJ1-5 | - | TRBV7-9 | - | 14 | CASSLDSHNQPQHF | TGTGCCAGCAGCCTCGACAGTCACAATCAGCCCCAGCATTTT
TRBJ1-1 | - | TRBV7-3 | - | 13 | CASSDDLNTEAFF | TGTGCCAGCAGCGACGACTTGAACACTGAAGCTTTCTTT
TRBJ1-4 | - | TRBV4-2 | - | 15 | CASSPERGAYEKLFF | TGTGCCAGCAGCCCTGAACGGGGGGCTTATGAAAAACTGTTTTTT
TRBJ1-5 | - | TRBV3-1/TRBV3-2 | - | 15 | CASSQGVSASQPQHF | TGTGCCAGCAGCCAAGGTGTATCTGCGAGTCAGCCCCAGCATTTT
TRBJ2-2 | - | TRBV30 | - | 17 | CAWSPLGWQLRVGELFF | TGTGCCTGGAGCCCCCTGGGTTGGCAACTTCGCGTGGGGGAGCTGTTTTTT
TRBJ1-5 | - | TRBV19 | - | 16 | CASSISPMGVRQPQHF | TGTGCCAGTAGTATCTCCCCGATGGGGGTGAGGCAGCCCCAGCATTTT
TRBJ2-1 | TRBD1 | TRBV19 | - | 17 | CASSIGTGSIGHNEQFF | TGTGCCAGTAGTATAGGGACAGGGTCCATAGGCCACAATGAGCAGTTCTTC
TRBJ1-5 | - | TRBV12-5 | - | 17 | CASGLVQGDHSNQPQHF | TGTGCTAGTGGTTTGGTTCAAGGGGATCATAGCAATCAGCCCCAGCATTTT
TRBJ1-2 | - | TRBV24-1 | - | 12 | CATSEEGNGYTF | TGTGCCACCAGTGAGGAGGGGAACGGCTACACCTTC
TRBJ1-1 | - | TRBV7-9 | - | 13 | CASSSDSNTEAFF | TGTGCCAGCAGCTCCGACTCTAACACTGAAGCTTTCTTT
TRBJ1-1 | - | TRBV11-2 | - | 14 | CASTGRGMNTEAFF | TGTGCCAGCACCGGCCGGGGCATGAACACTGAAGCTTTCTTT
TRBJ1-2 | - | TRBV6-1 | - | 19 | CASSEWVMVGTDTFYGYTF | TGTGCCAGCAGTGAATGGGTTATGGTTGGGACGGATACCTTCTATGGCTACACCTTC
TRBJ2-3 | TRBD2 | TRBV2 | - | 14 | CASSRGGRTDTQYF | TGTGCCAGCAGCCGGGGGGGCCGCACAGATACGCAGTATTTT